This paragraph covers one TCR beta chain sequence. The record originates from a study of CDR3 diversity in severe acne. The CDR3 spans 14 residues. Trimming removed 6 bases at V and 1 base at J, with 10 bases between. Germline assignment: CDR1 MNHEY and CDR2 SVGAGI. TCRdb independently ran MiXCR on the PCR reads; one entry per CDR3 protein. The repertoire holds tens of thousands of distinct CDR3 sequences, with under 65% as singletons. V gene TRBV6-5 combines with J gene TRBJ1-3; D gene uncertain. This receptor was obtained from a male donor in good health, without acne. Sequenced input: blood. CDR3 residues: CASRVAGSGNTIYF. The CDR3 coding sequence is TGTGCCAGCAGGGTCGCCGGGTCTGGAAACACCATATATTTT.